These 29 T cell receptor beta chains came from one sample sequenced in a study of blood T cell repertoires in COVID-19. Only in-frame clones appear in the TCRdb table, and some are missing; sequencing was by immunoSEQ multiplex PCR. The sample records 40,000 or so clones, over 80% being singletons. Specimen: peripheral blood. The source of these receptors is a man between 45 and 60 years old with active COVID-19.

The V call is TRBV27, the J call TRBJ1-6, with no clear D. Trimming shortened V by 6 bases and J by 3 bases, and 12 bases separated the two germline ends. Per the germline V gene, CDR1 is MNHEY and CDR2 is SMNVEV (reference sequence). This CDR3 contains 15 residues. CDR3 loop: CASSHEPIYNSPLHF. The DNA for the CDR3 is TGTGCCAGCAGCCACGAGCCAATCTATAATTCACCCCTCCACTTT.

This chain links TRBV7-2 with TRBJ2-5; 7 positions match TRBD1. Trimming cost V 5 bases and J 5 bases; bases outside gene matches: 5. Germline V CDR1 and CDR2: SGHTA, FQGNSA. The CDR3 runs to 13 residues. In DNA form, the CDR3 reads TGTGCCAGCAGCGCAGGGACAGTCGAGACCCAGTACTTC. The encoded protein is CASSAGTVETQYF.

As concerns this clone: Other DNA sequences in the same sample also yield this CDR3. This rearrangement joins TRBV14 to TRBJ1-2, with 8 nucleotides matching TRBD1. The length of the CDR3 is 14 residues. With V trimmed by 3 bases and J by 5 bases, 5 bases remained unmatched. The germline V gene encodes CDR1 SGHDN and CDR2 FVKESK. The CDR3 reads CASSQVTGAYGYTF. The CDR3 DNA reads TGTGCCAGCAGCCAGGTGACAGGGGCATATGGCTACACCTTC.

CDR3 in DNA: TGTGCCAGCAGTTTACAGGGTTGGACTGAAGCTTTCTTT. Its translation: CASSLQGWTEAFF. The J gene is TRBJ1-1, the V gene TRBV27; a weak D match, TRBD1 (5 bases). Looked up from germline, CDR1 is MNHEY and CDR2 is SMNVEV (reference sequence). This CDR3 region has 13 residues. Trimming took off 2 bases at V and 5 bases at J, with 9 bases between the two ends.

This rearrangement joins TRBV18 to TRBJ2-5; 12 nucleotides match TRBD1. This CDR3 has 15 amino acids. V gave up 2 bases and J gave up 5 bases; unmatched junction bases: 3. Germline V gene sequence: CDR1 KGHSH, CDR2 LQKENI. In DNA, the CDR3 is TGTGCCAGCTCACCAGGGACAGGGGGCGCGGAGACCCAGTACTTC. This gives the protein CASSPGTGGAETQYF.

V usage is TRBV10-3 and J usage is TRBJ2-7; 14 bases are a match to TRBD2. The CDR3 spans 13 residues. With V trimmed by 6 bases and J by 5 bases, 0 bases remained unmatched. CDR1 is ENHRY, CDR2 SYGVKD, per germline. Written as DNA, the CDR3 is TGTGCCATCAGGACTAGCGGGGGGGACGAGCAGTACTTC. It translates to CAIRTSGGDEQYF.

The CDR3 DNA reads TGTGCCAGTAGCCCCCCCGCGGGCCTAGCCAAAAACATTCAGTACTTC. Residues: CASSPPAGLAKNIQYF. The chain combines TRBV19 with TRBJ2-4; D possibly corresponds to TRBD2 (5 bases). The CDR3 has 16 residues. CDR1 is LNHDA, CDR2 SQIVND, per germline (reference sequence). The V end lost 6 bases, the J end lost 0 bases, and 15 bases lay between the germline ends.

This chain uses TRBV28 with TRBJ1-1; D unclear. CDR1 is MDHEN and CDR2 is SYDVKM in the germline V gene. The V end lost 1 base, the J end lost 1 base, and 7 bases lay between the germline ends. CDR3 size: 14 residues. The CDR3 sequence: CASSLFAENTEAFF. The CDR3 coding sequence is TGTGCCAGCAGTTTATTCGCGGAGAACACTGAAGCTTTCTTT. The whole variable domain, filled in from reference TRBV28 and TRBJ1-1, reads DVKVTQSSRYLVKRTGEKVFLECVQDMDHENMFWYRQDPGLGLRLIYFSYDVKMKEKGDIPEGYSVSREKKERFSLILESASTNQTSMYLCASSLFAENTEAFFGQGTRLTVV.

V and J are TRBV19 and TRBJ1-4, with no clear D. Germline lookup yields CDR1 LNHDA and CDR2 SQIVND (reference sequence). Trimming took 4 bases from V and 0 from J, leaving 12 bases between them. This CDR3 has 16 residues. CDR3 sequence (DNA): TGTGCCAGTAGTACCGCAGGTCGTGCAACTAATGAAAAACTGTTTTTT. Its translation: CASSTAGRATNEKLFF.

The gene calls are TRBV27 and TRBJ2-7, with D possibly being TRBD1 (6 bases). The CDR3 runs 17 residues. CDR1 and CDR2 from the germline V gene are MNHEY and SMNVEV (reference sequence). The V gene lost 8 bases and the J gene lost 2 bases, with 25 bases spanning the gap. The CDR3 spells CASGTAPTEDRTYEQYF. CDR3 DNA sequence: TGTGCCAGCGGAACAGCCCCTACGGAGGACAGAACCTACGAGCAGTACTTC.

The chain's CDR3 is CASSLKEGQIYGYTF. In nucleotides, the CDR3 is TGTGCCAGCAGCCTGAAGGAGGGGCAGATTTATGGCTACACCTTC. The genes are TRBV9 and TRBJ1-2, with D maybe TRBD1 (5 bases). The CDR3 has 15 residues. Germline V gene sequence: CDR1 SGDLS, CDR2 YYNGEE. Deletions cut 4 bases from V and 5 bases from J, with 18 bases between.

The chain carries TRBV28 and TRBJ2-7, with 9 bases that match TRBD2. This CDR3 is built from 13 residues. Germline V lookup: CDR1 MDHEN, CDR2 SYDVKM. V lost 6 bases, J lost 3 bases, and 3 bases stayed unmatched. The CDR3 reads CASRRGGLYEQYF. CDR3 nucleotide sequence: TGTGCCAGCAGGCGGGGGGGCCTCTACGAGCAGTACTTC.

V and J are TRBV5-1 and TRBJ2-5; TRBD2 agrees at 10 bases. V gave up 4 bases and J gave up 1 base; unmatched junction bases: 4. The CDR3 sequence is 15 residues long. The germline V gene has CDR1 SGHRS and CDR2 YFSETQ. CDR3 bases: TGCGCCAGCAGCGAGCCTAGCGGGGGCCAAGAGACCCAGTACTTC. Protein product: CASSEPSGGQETQYF.

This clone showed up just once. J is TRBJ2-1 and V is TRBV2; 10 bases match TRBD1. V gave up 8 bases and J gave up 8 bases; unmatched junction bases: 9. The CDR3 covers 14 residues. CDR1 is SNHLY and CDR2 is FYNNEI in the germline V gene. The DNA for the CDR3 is TGTGCCAGCCGGCGGGACAGGGGTTTTGATGAGCAGTTCTTC. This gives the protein CASRRDRGFDEQFF.

CDR3 nucleotides: TGTGCCAGCAGCAAAGATCCCAGGCTACTTTACGAGCAGTACTTC. This translates into CASSKDPRLLYEQYF. The chain carries TRBV21-1 and TRBJ2-7; TRBD1 is taken as the D call from the table, unchecked against the DNA. TRBV21-1 is a listed pseudogene. The CDR3 is 15 amino acids.

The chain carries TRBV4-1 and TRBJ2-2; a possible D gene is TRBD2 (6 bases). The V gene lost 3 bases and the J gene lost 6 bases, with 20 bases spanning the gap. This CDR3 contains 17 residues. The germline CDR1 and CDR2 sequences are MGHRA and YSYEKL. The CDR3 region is CASSHESLRDWPGELFF. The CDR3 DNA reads TGCGCCAGCAGCCACGAGTCCTTAAGGGACTGGCCCGGGGAGCTGTTTTTT.

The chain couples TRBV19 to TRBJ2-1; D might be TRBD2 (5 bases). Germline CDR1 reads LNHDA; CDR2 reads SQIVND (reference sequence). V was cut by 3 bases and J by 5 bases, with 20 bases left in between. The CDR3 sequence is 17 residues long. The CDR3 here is CASSMRGRSLLHNEQFF. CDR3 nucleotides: TGTGCCAGTAGTATGAGAGGGCGGTCCCTCCTGCACAATGAGCAGTTCTTC.

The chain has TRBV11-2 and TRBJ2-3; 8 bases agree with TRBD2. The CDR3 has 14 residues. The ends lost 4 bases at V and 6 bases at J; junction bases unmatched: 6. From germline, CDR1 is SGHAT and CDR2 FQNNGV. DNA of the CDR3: TGTGCCAGCAGCTCTGGACTAGCCCACGATACGCAGTATTTT. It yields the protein CASSSGLAHDTQYF.

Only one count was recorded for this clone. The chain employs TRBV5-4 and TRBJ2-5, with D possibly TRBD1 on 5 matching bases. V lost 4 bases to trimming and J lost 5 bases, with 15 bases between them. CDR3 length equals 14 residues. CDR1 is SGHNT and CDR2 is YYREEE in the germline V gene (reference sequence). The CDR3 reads CASSARVGRETQYF. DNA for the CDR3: TGTGCCAGCAGCGCCAGGGTGGGGCGGGAGACCCAGTACTTC.

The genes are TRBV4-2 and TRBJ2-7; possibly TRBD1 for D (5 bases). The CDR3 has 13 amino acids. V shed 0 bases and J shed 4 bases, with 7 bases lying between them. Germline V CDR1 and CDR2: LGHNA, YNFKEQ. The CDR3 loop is CASSQEPGYEQYF. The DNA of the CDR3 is TGTGCCAGCAGCCAAGAACCAGGGTACGAGCAGTACTTC.

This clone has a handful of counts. The CDR3 spells CASSFGTISGNTIYF. CDR3 bases: TGTGCCAGCAGCTTTGGCACAATCTCTGGAAACACCATATATTTT. This chain joins TRBV5-4 and TRBJ1-3, with D unresolved. Germline CDR1 is SGHNT and CDR2 is YYREEE (reference sequence). V was clipped by 2 bases and J by 0 bases, with 9 bases between them. There are 15 residues in the CDR3.

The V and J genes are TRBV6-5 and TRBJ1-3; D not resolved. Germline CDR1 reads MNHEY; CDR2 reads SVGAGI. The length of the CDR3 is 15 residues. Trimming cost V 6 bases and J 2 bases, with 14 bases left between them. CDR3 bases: TGTGCCAGCAGACCGACGGAGAATCCTGGAAACACCATATATTTT. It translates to CASRPTENPGNTIYF.

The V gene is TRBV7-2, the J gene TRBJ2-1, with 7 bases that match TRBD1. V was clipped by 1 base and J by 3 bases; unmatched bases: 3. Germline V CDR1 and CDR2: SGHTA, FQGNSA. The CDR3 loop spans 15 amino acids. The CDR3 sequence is CASSLVGGVYNEQFF. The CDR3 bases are TGTGCCAGCAGCTTAGTAGGGGGCGTCTACAATGAGCAGTTCTTC.

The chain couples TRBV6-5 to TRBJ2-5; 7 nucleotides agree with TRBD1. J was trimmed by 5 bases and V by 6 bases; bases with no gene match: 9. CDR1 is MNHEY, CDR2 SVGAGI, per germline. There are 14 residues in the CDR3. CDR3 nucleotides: TGTGCCAGCAGCCAAGGGGGACAGCGGGAGACCCAGTACTTC. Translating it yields CASSQGGQRETQYF.

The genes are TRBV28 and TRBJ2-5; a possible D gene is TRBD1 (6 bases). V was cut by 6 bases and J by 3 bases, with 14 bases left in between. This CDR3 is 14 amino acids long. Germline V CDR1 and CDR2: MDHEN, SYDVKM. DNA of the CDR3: TGTGCCAGCAGCCCCCCAGGGGAAGAAGAGACCCAGTACTTC. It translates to CASSPPGEEETQYF. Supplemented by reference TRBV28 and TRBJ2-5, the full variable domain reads DVKVTQSSRYLVKRTGEKVFLECVQDMDHENMFWYRQDPGLGLRLIYFSYDVKMKEKGDIPEGYSVSREKKERFSLILESASTNQTSMYLCASSPPGEEETQYFGPGTRLLVL.

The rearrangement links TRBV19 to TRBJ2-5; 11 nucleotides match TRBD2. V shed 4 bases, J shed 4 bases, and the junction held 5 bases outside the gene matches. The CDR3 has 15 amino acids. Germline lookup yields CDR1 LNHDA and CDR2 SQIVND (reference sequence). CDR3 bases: TGTGCCAGTAGTAGAACTAGCGGGGGTCGAGAGACCCAGTACTTC. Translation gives CASSRTSGGRETQYF.

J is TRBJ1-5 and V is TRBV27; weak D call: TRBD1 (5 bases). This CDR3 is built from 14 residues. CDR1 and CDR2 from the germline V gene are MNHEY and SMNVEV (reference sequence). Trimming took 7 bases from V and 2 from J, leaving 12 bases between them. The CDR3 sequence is CASNQGGGNQPQHF. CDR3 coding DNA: TGTGCCAGCAATCAGGGAGGAGGCAATCAGCCCCAGCATTTT.

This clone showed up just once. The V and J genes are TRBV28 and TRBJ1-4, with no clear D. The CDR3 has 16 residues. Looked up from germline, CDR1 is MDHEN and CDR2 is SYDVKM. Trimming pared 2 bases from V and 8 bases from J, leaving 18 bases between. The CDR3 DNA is TGTGCCAGCAGTTTAGGGGAGAGGAGGATTGGGGAAAAACTGTTTTTT. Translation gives CASSLGERRIGEKLFF.

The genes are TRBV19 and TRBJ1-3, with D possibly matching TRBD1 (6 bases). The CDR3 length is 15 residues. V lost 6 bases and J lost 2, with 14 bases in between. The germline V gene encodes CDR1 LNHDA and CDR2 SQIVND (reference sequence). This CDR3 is CASRPTGWAGNTIYF. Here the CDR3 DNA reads TGTGCCAGTAGACCCACAGGGTGGGCTGGAAACACCATATATTTT.